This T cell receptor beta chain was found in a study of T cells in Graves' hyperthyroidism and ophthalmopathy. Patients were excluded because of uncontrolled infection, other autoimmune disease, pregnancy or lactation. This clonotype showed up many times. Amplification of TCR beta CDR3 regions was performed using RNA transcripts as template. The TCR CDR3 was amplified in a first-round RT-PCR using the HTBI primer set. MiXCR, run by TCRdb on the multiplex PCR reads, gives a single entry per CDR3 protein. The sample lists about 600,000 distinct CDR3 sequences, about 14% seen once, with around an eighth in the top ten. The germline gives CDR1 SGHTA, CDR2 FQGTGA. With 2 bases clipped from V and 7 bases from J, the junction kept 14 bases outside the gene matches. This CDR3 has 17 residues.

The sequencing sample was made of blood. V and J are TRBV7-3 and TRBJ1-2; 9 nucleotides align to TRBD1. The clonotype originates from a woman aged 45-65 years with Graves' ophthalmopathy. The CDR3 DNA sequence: TGTGCCAGCAGCTTATTGCGATTCCCGGGACAGGGCTCTGGCTACACCTTC. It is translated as CASSLLRFPGQGSGYTF.